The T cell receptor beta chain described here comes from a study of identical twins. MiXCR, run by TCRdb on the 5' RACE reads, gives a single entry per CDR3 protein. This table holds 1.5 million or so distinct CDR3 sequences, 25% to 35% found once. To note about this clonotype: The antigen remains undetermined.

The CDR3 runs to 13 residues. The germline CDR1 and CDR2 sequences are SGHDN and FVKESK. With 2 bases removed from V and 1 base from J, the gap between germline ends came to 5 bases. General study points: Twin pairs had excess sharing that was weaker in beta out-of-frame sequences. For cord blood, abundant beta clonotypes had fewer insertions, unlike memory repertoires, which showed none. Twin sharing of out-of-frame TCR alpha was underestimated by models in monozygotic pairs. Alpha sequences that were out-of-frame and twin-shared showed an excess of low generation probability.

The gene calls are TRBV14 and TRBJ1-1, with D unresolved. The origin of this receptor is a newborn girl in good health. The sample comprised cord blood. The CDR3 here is CASSQSPNTEAFF. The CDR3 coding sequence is TGTGCCAGCAGCCAAAGCCCGAACACTGAAGCTTTCTTT.